This T cell receptor beta chain was sequenced during a study of T cell repertoires in cytomegalovirus infection. Across the whole study: Evidence of both CMV infection and a matching HLA type came from public TCR beta signatures. Study-wide points: Pooled public TCR beta family frequency picked out CMV carriers with the relevant HLA. HLA-C-restricted CMV-specific TCR beta clonotypes prevailed in the ex vivo response.

The CDR3 is 15 amino acids. V lost 6 bases, J lost 0 bases, and 7 bases stayed unmatched. Germline CDR1 LGHDT, CDR2 YNNKEL (reference sequence). TCRdb analysed the reads with MiXCR anew, one entry per CDR3 protein. The repertoire holds about 530,000 distinct CDR3 sequences, with about 25% as singletons. In this sample, this clonotype turned up a few times. No antigen is known for it. The sequencing sample was made of PBMCs. The chain recombines TRBV3-1 with TRBJ1-1; TRBD1 matches 7 bases. This clonotype was obtained from a human donor in good health (CMV status not recorded). Some clones in this sample may be carry-over from other donors' samples. As DNA, the CDR3 is TGTGCCAGCAGGCCTAGGGACAGAATGAACACTGAAGCTTTCTTT. It codes for CASRPRDRMNTEAFF.